These T cell receptor beta chains were read from a single sample in a study of human T cells and chemical hapten exposure. One entry per CDR3 protein, called by TCRdb with MiXCR from the RACE reads. Altogether approximately 88,000 distinct CDR3 sequences are present, 10% to 15% being singletons, with the ten largest covering around 5.8%. Specimen: whole blood, collected in connection with sensitization to the hapten diphenylcyclopropenone (DPC). The receptor set was obtained from a woman aged 45-60 years with alopecia areata. Some clones in this sample may be carry-over from other donors' samples. CDR3s include the opening cysteine and the closing phenylalanine or tryptophan. The order of the fields is clone size, V gene, J gene, D gene, CDR3 protein, CDR3 DNA. D genes are given only for firm matches. Size is omitted from some rows. Given values are once, few, many or a class for expanded clones.

abundance: -; v_gene: TRBV27; j_gene: TRBJ2-3; d_gene: TRBD2; CDR3aa: CASSGLAATDTQYF; CDR3nt: TGTGCCAGCAGTGGACTAGCGGCCACAGATACGCAGTATTTT
abundance: -; v_gene: TRBV6-6; j_gene: TRBJ2-3; d_gene: -; CDR3aa: CASSYSAGPTDTQYF; CDR3nt: TGTGCCAGCAGTTACTCGGCGGGTCCCACAGATACGCAGTATTTT
abundance: -; v_gene: TRBV5-4; j_gene: TRBJ2-1; d_gene: TRBD2; CDR3aa: CASSPGLAAVTGEQFF; CDR3nt: TGTGCCAGCAGCCCGGGACTAGCGGCGGTCACCGGGGAGCAGTTCTTC
abundance: -; v_gene: TRBV7-3; j_gene: TRBJ2-2; d_gene: -; CDR3aa: CASSSAANTGELFF; CDR3nt: TGTGCCAGCAGCTCGGCAGCGAACACCGGGGAGCTGTTTTTT
abundance: many; v_gene: TRBV20-1; j_gene: TRBJ2-3; d_gene: TRBD2; CDR3aa: CSAREPIAGDTQYF; CDR3nt: TGCAGTGCTAGAGAGCCCATAGCGGGAGATACGCAGTATTTT
abundance: -; v_gene: TRBV29-1; j_gene: TRBJ2-7; d_gene: -; CDR3aa: CSCGAGGGQYF; CDR3nt: TGCAGTTGTGGGGCAGGCGGAGGGCAGTACTTC
abundance: medium-sized; v_gene: TRBV27; j_gene: TRBJ1-2; d_gene: -; CDR3aa: CASSLSFSTGRAYGYTF; CDR3nt: TGTGCCAGCAGTTTATCGTTTTCCACAGGACGGGCCTATGGCTACACCTTC
abundance: -; v_gene: TRBV12-3/TRBV12-4; j_gene: TRBJ2-3; d_gene: TRBD2; CDR3aa: CAGGEGSTDTQYF; CDR3nt: TGTGCCGGGGGGGAGGGCAGCACAGATACGCAGTATTTT
abundance: few; v_gene: TRBV7-6; j_gene: TRBJ2-5; d_gene: TRBD2; CDR3aa: CASSAGLQETQYF; CDR3nt: TGTGCCAGCAGCGCGGGACTACAAGAGACCCAGTACTTC
abundance: few; v_gene: TRBV29-1; j_gene: TRBJ2-2; d_gene: -; CDR3aa: CSVVGVRNTGELFF; CDR3nt: TGCAGCGTTGTCGGGGTCCGGAACACCGGGGAGCTGTTTTTT
abundance: -; v_gene: TRBV5-1; j_gene: TRBJ2-1; d_gene: -; CDR3aa: CASSAILGNEQFF; CDR3nt: TGCGCCAGCAGCGCGATTTTGGGCAATGAGCAGTTCTTC
abundance: many; v_gene: TRBV7-9; j_gene: TRBJ2-1; d_gene: TRBD1; CDR3aa: CASREPGQGHYNEQFF; CDR3nt: TGTGCCAGCAGGGAACCGGGACAGGGCCATTACAATGAGCAGTTCTTC
abundance: -; v_gene: TRBV4-1; j_gene: TRBJ1-2; d_gene: -; CDR3aa: CASSHRGSYTF; CDR3nt: TGCGCCAGCAGCCATAGGGGTTCCTACACCTTC
abundance: -; v_gene: TRBV6-6; j_gene: TRBJ1-2; d_gene: -; CDR3aa: CASSETGLPGYTF; CDR3nt: TGTGCCAGCAGCGAAACAGGCCTGCCTGGCTACACCTTC
abundance: -; v_gene: TRBV6-2/TRBV6-3; j_gene: TRBJ2-5; d_gene: TRBD2; CDR3aa: CASSYSLAGVPETQYF; CDR3nt: TGTGCCAGCAGTTACTCGCTAGCGGGAGTACCCGAGACCCAGTACTTC
abundance: -; v_gene: TRBV6-2/TRBV6-3; j_gene: TRBJ1-4; d_gene: TRBD1; CDR3aa: CASARTGPFNEKLFF; CDR3nt: TGTGCCAGCGCTCGGACAGGGCCATTTAATGAAAAACTGTTTTTT
abundance: few; v_gene: TRBV3-1; j_gene: TRBJ2-2; d_gene: TRBD2; CDR3aa: CASVPGGVAGELFF; CDR3nt: TGTGCCAGCGTTCCGGGAGGAGTGGCCGGGGAGCTGTTTTTT
abundance: -; v_gene: TRBV18; j_gene: TRBJ1-1; d_gene: -; CDR3aa: CASSPPGGRTEAFF; CDR3nt: TGTGCCAGCTCACCACCGGGGGGCCGGACTGAAGCTTTCTTT
abundance: many; v_gene: TRBV2; j_gene: TRBJ2-1; d_gene: TRBD1; CDR3aa: CASSEALDRVSYNEQFF; CDR3nt: TGTGCCAGCAGTGAAGCGCTGGACAGGGTCTCCTACAATGAGCAGTTCTTC
abundance: many; v_gene: TRBV7-2; j_gene: TRBJ2-7; d_gene: TRBD1; CDR3aa: CASSPDRVSYEQYF; CDR3nt: TGTGCCAGCAGCCCTGACAGGGTCTCCTACGAGCAGTACTTC
abundance: many; v_gene: TRBV6-6; j_gene: TRBJ1-5; d_gene: -; CDR3aa: CASSGVNQPQHF; CDR3nt: TGTGCCAGCTCAGGGGTCAATCAGCCCCAGCATTTT
abundance: many; v_gene: TRBV7-6; j_gene: TRBJ2-2; d_gene: -; CDR3aa: CASSLVSSAKTGELFF; CDR3nt: TGTGCCAGCAGCTTAGTTTCTAGCGCCAAGACCGGGGAGCTGTTTTTT
abundance: few; v_gene: TRBV28; j_gene: TRBJ2-7; d_gene: -; CDR3aa: CASSDMYEQYF; CDR3nt: TGTGCCAGCAGTGACATGTACGAGCAGTACTTC
abundance: many; v_gene: TRBV6-5; j_gene: TRBJ1-1; d_gene: TRBD1; CDR3aa: CASSYGTGVATEAFF; CDR3nt: TGTGCCAGCAGTTACGGAACAGGGGTGGCCACTGAAGCTTTCTTT
abundance: few; v_gene: TRBV12-3/TRBV12-4; j_gene: TRBJ2-5; d_gene: TRBD1; CDR3aa: CASNPRGRGQETQYF; CDR3nt: TGTGCCAGCAACCCCAGGGGGCGAGGGCAAGAGACCCAGTACTTC
abundance: many; v_gene: TRBV7-6; j_gene: TRBJ2-3; d_gene: TRBD2; CDR3aa: CASSLGSGADTQYF; CDR3nt: TGTGCCAGCAGCTTAGGGAGCGGGGCAGATACGCAGTATTTT
abundance: -; v_gene: TRBV6-6; j_gene: TRBJ2-2; d_gene: TRBD2; CDR3aa: CASSWLLAGVGNTGELFF; CDR3nt: TGTGCCAGCAGTTGGCTTCTGGCGGGAGTAGGAAACACCGGGGAGCTGTTTTTT
abundance: -; v_gene: TRBV2; j_gene: TRBJ2-7; d_gene: -; CDR3aa: CASSDFGGFYEQYF; CDR3nt: TGTGCCAGCAGTGATTTTGGGGGTTTCTACGAGCAGTACTTC
abundance: many; v_gene: TRBV9; j_gene: TRBJ1-6; d_gene: -; CDR3aa: CAPKTTTVNNSPLHF; CDR3nt: TGTGCCCCCAAGACCACGACAGTGAACAATTCACCCCTCCACTTT
abundance: few; v_gene: TRBV20-1; j_gene: TRBJ1-5; d_gene: -; CDR3aa: CSARGSRDFNQPQHF; CDR3nt: TGCAGTGCTAGGGGGTCAAGGGACTTCAATCAGCCCCAGCATTTT
abundance: -; v_gene: TRBV29-1; j_gene: TRBJ2-2; d_gene: TRBD1; CDR3aa: CSDGTGLGGELFF; CDR3nt: TGCAGCGATGGGACAGGGTTGGGCGGGGAGCTGTTTTTT
abundance: few; v_gene: TRBV20-1; j_gene: TRBJ2-7; d_gene: TRBD2; CDR3aa: CSARDPASGRREQYF; CDR3nt: TGCAGTGCTAGAGATCCGGCTAGCGGGAGACGGGAGCAGTACTTC
abundance: few; v_gene: TRBV29-1; j_gene: TRBJ2-3; d_gene: -; CDR3aa: CSVEVVVADTQYF; CDR3nt: TGCAGCGTTGAAGTGGTAGTCGCAGATACGCAGTATTTT
abundance: few; v_gene: TRBV11-3; j_gene: TRBJ2-5; d_gene: -; CDR3aa: CASRTRRQAVQETQYF; CDR3nt: TGTGCCAGCAGAACCAGGCGCCAAGCAGTACAAGAGACCCAGTACTTC
abundance: many; v_gene: TRBV9; j_gene: TRBJ2-1; d_gene: -; CDR3aa: CASSAAANEQFF; CDR3nt: TGTGCCAGCAGCGCAGCAGCCAATGAGCAGTTCTTC
abundance: many; v_gene: TRBV27; j_gene: TRBJ2-3; d_gene: -; CDR3aa: CASSSLGQGGLTDTQYF; CDR3nt: TGTGCCAGCAGTTCCCTAGGACAGGGAGGGCTCACAGATACGCAGTATTTT
abundance: -; v_gene: TRBV12-5; j_gene: TRBJ2-1; d_gene: TRBD2; CDR3aa: CASGSGTTHEQFF; CDR3nt: TGTGCTAGTGGCTCCGGGACTACCCATGAGCAGTTCTTC
abundance: -; v_gene: TRBV20-1; j_gene: TRBJ2-7; d_gene: -; CDR3aa: CSARATGVPRGYEQYF; CDR3nt: TGCAGTGCTAGGGCGACAGGTGTCCCACGGGGGTACGAGCAGTACTTC
abundance: -; v_gene: TRBV7-6; j_gene: TRBJ2-3; d_gene: -; CDR3aa: CASSRSTDTQYF; CDR3nt: TGTGCCAGCAGCCGGAGCACAGATACGCAGTATTTT
abundance: many; v_gene: TRBV5-1; j_gene: TRBJ2-7; d_gene: -; CDR3aa: CASSLGEHSSYEQYF; CDR3nt: TGCGCCAGCAGCTTAGGAGAACACAGCTCCTACGAGCAGTACTTC
abundance: -; v_gene: TRBV27; j_gene: TRBJ1-5; d_gene: -; CDR3aa: CASSLSPGQPQHF; CDR3nt: TGTGCCAGCAGTTTATCCCCCGGTCAGCCCCAGCATTTT